These T cell receptor beta chains were read from a single sample in a study of blood T cell repertoires in COVID-19. Clones were read by immunoSEQ multiplex PCR, and TCRdb kept only the in-frame ones, dropping some. Found here are under 85,000 clones, over 80% of them singletons; the top ten hold 3.5%. Specimen: peripheral blood. The receptors stem from a man aged 50-59 years with acute or convalescent COVID-19. The CDR3 runs from the conserved cysteine through the conserved F or W.

cdr3_length	v_call	j_call	cdr3_aa
15	TRBV7-6	TRBJ1-5	CASSLAPGFDQPQHF
16	TRBV28	TRBJ1-5	CASSPGNWGVRQPQHF
15	TRBV7-9	TRBJ2-7	CASSWTGGGTYEQYF
16	TRBV6-2/TRBV6-3	TRBJ1-4	CASSTLNRATNEKLFF
13	TRBV11-3	TRBJ2-7	CASSAHGGLEQYF
16	TRBV28	TRBJ2-4	CASSLLGGVAKNIQYF
14	TRBV9	TRBJ1-2	CASRGTVINYGYTF
16	TRBV3-1/TRBV3-2	TRBJ1-2	CASSQMSGGTNGGYTF
16	TRBV4-3	TRBJ2-5	CASSSRLRAPQETQYF
15	TRBV4-3	TRBJ1-2	CASSQDRGTNYGYTF
18	TRBV28	TRBJ2-1	CASSLGTGFIATGKWQFF
15	TRBV27	TRBJ1-6	CASSLGGTLSVPLHF
13	TRBV30	TRBJ1-3	CAWQTGSGNTIYF
12	TRBV24-1	TRBJ2-2	CATQGAVGELFF
19	TRBV18	TRBJ2-3	CASSPSTIGLAGSTDTQYF
13	TRBV30	TRBJ2-4	CAGHRLAKNIQYF
15	TRBV7-2	TRBJ2-1	CASSLSSGNYNEQFF
15	TRBV9	TRBJ2-7	CASSPRTSGRGEQYF
14	TRBV2	TRBJ2-3	CASNGKLRTDTQYF
15	TRBV23-1	TRBJ1-6	CASSQSLQNNSPLHF
17	TRBV3-1/TRBV3-2	TRBJ1-4	CASSQLPSDRGNEKLFF
13	TRBV6-6	TRBJ1-2	CASSYGQGVGYTF
14	TRBV6-6	TRBJ1-2	CASSNQGVEDGYTF
16	TRBV6-5	TRBJ2-7	CASSFRIAGGPPEQYF
14	TRBV4-3	TRBJ2-1	CASSQDSSYNEQFF
15	TRBV2	TRBJ2-2	CASSDKGHNTGELFF
15	TRBV12-5	TRBJ2-7	CASAMGTTGYREQYF
11	TRBV20-1	TRBJ1-1	CSAKGQTKAFF
14	TRBV2	TRBJ2-2	CASSEDQGTGELFF
11	TRBV20-1	TRBJ2-7	CSAGQIYEQYF
14	TRBV9	TRBJ2-1	CASSFGLAANEQFF
15	TRBV6-1	TRBJ1-6	CASSEPSSYNSPLHF
14	TRBV9	TRBJ2-2	CASSVNWNTGELFF
13	TRBV27	TRBJ2-1	CASSFSSGGEQFF
17	TRBV3-1/TRBV3-2	TRBJ2-3	CASSQDLSGGAADTQYF
15	TRBV5-1	TRBJ2-1	CASMRSREPYNEQFF
15	TRBV6-4	TRBJ2-3	CASRAGTTNTDTQYF
16	TRBV30	TRBJ1-4	CAWHKITGAGYEKLFF
15	TRBV5-1	TRBJ1-2	CASSPFLQGAAGYTF
15	TRBV27	TRBJ1-2	CASSLTQGPIYGYTF
15	TRBV5-1	TRBJ2-7	CASSVATGAWYEQYF
14	TRBV6-6	TRBJ1-6	CASSYNGVNSPLHF
16	TRBV27	TRBJ1-1	CASSTGISRMNTEAFF
17	TRBV3-1/TRBV3-2	TRBJ2-1	CASSQDVLAGRGGEQFF
15	TRBV5-1	TRBJ2-1	CASSLDGQIYNEQFF
20	TRBV7-6	TRBJ2-5	CASSPRWLAGGLGKQETQYF
16	TRBV21-1	TRBJ2-7	CASSKVRLAGGIEQYF
15	TRBV19	TRBJ2-3	CASRDTGEQIRTQYF
14	TRBV7-9	TRBJ1-4	CASSLAGGNEKLFF
15	TRBV7-9	TRBJ1-1	CASDFAGQANTEAFF
14	TRBV27	TRBJ1-5	CASSSAQGDQPQHF
14	TRBV10-3	TRBJ2-7	CAITPTGSSYEQYF
13	TRBV11-3	TRBJ2-2	CASSPEGAGELFF
15	TRBV10-3	TRBJ2-7	CAIRGGASHIYEQYF
16	TRBV5-1	TRBJ1-3	CASSRTGDETGNTIYF
17	TRBV5-5	TRBJ1-5	CASSSDRVLTSNQPQHF
16	TRBV6-2/TRBV6-3	TRBJ1-1	CASSYGRGSGNTEAFF